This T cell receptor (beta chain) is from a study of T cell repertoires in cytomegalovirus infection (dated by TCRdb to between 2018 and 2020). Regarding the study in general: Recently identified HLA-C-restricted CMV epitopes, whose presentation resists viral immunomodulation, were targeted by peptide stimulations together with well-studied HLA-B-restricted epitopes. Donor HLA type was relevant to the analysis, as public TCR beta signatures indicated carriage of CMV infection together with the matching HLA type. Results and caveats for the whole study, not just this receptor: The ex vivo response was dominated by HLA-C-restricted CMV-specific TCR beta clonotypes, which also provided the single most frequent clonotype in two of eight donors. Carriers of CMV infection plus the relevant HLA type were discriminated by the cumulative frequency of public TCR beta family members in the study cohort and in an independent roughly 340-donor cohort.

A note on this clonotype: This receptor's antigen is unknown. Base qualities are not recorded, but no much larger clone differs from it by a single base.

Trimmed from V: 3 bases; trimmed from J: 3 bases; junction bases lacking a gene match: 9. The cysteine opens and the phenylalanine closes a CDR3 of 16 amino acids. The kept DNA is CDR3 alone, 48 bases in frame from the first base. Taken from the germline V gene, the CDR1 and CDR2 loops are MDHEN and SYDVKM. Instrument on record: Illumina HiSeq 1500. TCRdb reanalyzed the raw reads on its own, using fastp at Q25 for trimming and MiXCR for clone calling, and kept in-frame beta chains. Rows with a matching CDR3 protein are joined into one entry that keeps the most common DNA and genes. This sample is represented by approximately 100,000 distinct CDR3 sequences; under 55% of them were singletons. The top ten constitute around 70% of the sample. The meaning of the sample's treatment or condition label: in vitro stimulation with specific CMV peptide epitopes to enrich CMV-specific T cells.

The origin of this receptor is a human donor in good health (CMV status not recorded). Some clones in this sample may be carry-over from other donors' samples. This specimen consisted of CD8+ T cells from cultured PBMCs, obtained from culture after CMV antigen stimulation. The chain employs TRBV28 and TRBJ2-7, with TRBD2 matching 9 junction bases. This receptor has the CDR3 CASSLGLAGMNYEQYF. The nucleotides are TGTGCCAGCAGTTTGGGCCTAGCGGGGATGAACTACGAGCAGTACTTC.